This T cell receptor (beta chain) was sequenced for a study of T cell repertoires in cytomegalovirus infection. In the study overall: From public TCR beta signatures came an indication of both CMV infection and matching HLA type.

About this clonotype: No antigen is known for it.

CDR1 MGHRA and CDR2 YSYEKL come from the germline V gene. This CDR3 is 15 amino acids long. Trimming removed 4 bases from V and 2 bases from J, with 14 bases in between. TCRdb re-analysed the reads in MiXCR, keeping a single row per CDR3 protein. Of approximately 590,000 distinct CDR3 sequences listed, approximately 40% are singletons. The rearrangement links TRBV4-1 to TRBJ1-1; D unclear. This TCR was sampled from a human donor in good health (CMV status not recorded). Some clones in this sample may be carry-over from other donors' samples. The material was cultured PBMCs, obtained from culture after CMV antigen stimulation. The CDR3 loop is CASSPHGRDNTEAFF. The CDR3 DNA is TGCGCCAGCAGCCCCCATGGGAGGGATAACACTGAAGCTTTCTTT.